This entry features one TCR beta chain sequence. This clonotype came up many times. It lacks a known antigen. Base qualities are not provided; no much larger clone lies one nucleotide away. The TCR beta CDR3 regions were amplified from the RNA transcripts. The first round of RT-PCR for the TCR CDR3 was performed with the HTBI primer set and the Qiagen OneStep RT-PCR kit. The libraries were constructed in a second round of multiplex PCR and then size-selected and purified. Libraries were sequenced paired-end with 100 bp reads on an Illumina HiSeq2000. Per the authors' processing: SOAPnuke was used to process the raw data, removing reads that contained adapters or uncalled bases, had a mean Phred below 15, or lacked an exact match to the constant primer or identifier. COPE v1.2.5 was used to merge high-quality paired reads, and clonotypes were defined as unique nucleotide sequences. Clonotypes were aligned to IMGT TRBV, TRBD and TRBJ reference segments using MiTCR v1.1. Only V-J combinations with frequency above 0.0001, covering roughly 99% of repertoires, were analysed. The TCS score was defined as F50 (clonal expansion) divided by E x V (chaos), with BLOSUM62-based TCRdist calculated between CDR3 peptides within each V-J. Welch's t-statistics and random forest reduced roughly 500 V-J features to 13, which were used in a naive Bayes classifier (R e1071). The public sequencing data were trimmed at Q25 with fastp and processed into clonotypes with MiXCR by TCRdb, which kept only in-frame beta chains. Rows are combined by CDR3 protein, so each entry shows the most common genes and DNA. TCRdb's processing, not the study's, gives the V and J calls here. The sample contains approximately 330,000 distinct CDR3 sequences, around 23% of them found a single time. The ten largest clones add up to about 50% of the sample.

Stable Graves' hyperthyroidism was defined as no progression to ophthalmopathy during 18 months of follow-up. Hyperthyroidism patients were newly diagnosed, with disease duration under 2 months, and aged 18 to 65 years. Exclusion was applied to patients with uncontrolled infections, other autoimmune diseases, pregnancy or lactation. Diagnoses were based on clinical symptoms, serum thyroxine and TRAb, thyroid ultrasound and orbital computed tomography. Ficoll-Paque density gradient centrifugation was used to isolate PBMCs from around 10 ml of fresh peripheral blood. Trizol reagent was used to extract total RNA, and RNA quality was then checked on an Agilent 2100 Bioanalyzer. This sample is drawn from a study of T cells in Graves' hyperthyroidism and ophthalmopathy (dated by TCRdb to between 2018 and 2021). The study in broad terms: Peripheral blood was collected at initial diagnosis, before any treatment. To identify distinguishing TCR V-J signatures, a discovery cohort of 90 to 100 patients was used, comprising 40 to 45 with Graves' ophthalmopathy and around 60 with stable Graves' hyperthyroidism. An independent validation cohort of under 20 hyperthyroidism patients and some 15 patients who later progressed to ophthalmopathy tested prospective prediction of ophthalmopathy. The 95 to 100 discovery patients were divided at random into training and test sets in a 7:3 ratio. In addition, the study compared T-cell repertoires in thyroid tissue and in blood from several Graves' hyperthyroidism patients. After sampling, hyperthyroidism patients received methimazole starting at 30 mg daily, and ophthalmopathy patients received high-dose intravenous methylprednisolone. According to the paper, TCR Vbeta CDR3 sequencing was carried out on around 140 peripheral blood samples, which came from around 43 ophthalmopathy, some 73 hyperthyroidism and some 17 progressor patients. The paper as a whole reports these results and caveats: Ophthalmopathy was separated from stable hyperthyroidism by a 13 V-J signature model, with over 85% sensitivity and about 81% specificity obtained in cross-validation and 80%/75% obtained in testing. During validation, the model predicted progression to ophthalmopathy a median of roughly six months ahead of onset, with more than 60% sensitivity and roughly 75% specificity. Most expanded thyroid clonotypes (frequency above 0.001) were also detected in blood, a finding suggesting that blood repertoires may reflect thyroid immune responses. Sample size was not statistically predetermined, and blinding of investigators to group allocation was not performed.

Sequencing used blood. This TCR derives from a woman aged 45 to 65 with Graves' hyperthyroidism.

Read as DNA, the sequence is TGCAGTGCTGGCCCAGGGCAGCTCTCCTACAATGAGCAGTTCTTC. It codes for CSAGPGQLSYNEQFF. Recombination connected TRBV20-1 to TRBJ2-1; TRBD1 is possibly the D segment (5 matching bases). Measured from the cysteine to the phenylalanine, the CDR3 is 15 residues long. Only the CDR3 part of the read is kept: 45 bases, read in frame from the first base. As encoded in the germline V gene (reference sequence), CDR1 is DFQATT while CDR2 is SNEGSKA. Relative to germline, V is 5 bases shorter and J is 0 bases shorter, with 14 bases between their ends.